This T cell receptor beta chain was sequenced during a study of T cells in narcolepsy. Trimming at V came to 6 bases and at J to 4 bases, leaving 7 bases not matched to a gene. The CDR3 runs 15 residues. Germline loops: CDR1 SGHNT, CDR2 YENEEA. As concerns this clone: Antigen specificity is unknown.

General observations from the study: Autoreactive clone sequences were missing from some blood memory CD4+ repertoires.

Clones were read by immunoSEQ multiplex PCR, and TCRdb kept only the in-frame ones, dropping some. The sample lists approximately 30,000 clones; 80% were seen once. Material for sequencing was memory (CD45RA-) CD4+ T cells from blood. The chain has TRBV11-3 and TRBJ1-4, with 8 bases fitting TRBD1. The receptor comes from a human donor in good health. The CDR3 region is CASREPGQDNEKLFF. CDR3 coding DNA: TGTGCCAGCAGGGAGCCGGGACAGGATAATGAAAAACTGTTTTTT.